This TCR beta chain was observed in a study of cytomegalovirus exposure and HLA in healthy donors. V was clipped by 7 bases and J by 2 bases; unmatched bases: 5. The CDR3 has 13 residues. Germline V gene lookup returns CDR1 SNHLY and CDR2 FYNNEI. Healthy bone marrow donors made up the donors. 13 Jbeta primers and 60 Vbeta primers were used for the PCR. The data were produced by immunoSEQ multiplex PCR, yet TCRdb's version contains in-frame clones alone and is incomplete. In the table there are about 130,000 clones, about three quarters of which are singletons. The genes are TRBV2 and TRBJ2-7, with TRBD2 matching over 7 bases. The sequence was obtained from a human donor in good health. Sequenced: PBMCs. Here the CDR3 reads CASMLADTYEQYF. For the CDR3, the DNA is TGTGCCAGCATGCTAGCGGACACCTACGAGCAGTACTTC.